The 4 T cell receptor beta chains reported below all come from one sample, sequenced in a study of shared clonotypes between healthy human individuals. TCRdb's copy holds only in-frame clones and misses some; the assay was immunoSEQ multiplex PCR. The sample carries approximately 500,000 clones, roughly 95% recorded once. The specimen was naive CD4+ T cells sorted from blood. This sample's subset: CD45RA+ positively selected. The source of these receptors is a woman aged 25-40 years in good health.

The rearrangement uses TRBV19 and TRBJ2-3, with TRBD1 identical over 8 bases. Germline V lookup: CDR1 LNHDA, CDR2 SQIVND (reference sequence). V shed 5 bases, J shed 2 bases, and the junction held 6 bases outside the gene matches. CDR3 size: 15 residues. The CDR3 is CASSVTGDATDTQYF. The CDR3 DNA is TGTGCCAGTAGTGTGACAGGGGATGCCACAGATACGCAGTATTTT.

The chain is built from TRBV28 and TRBJ1-5; 11 bases agree with TRBD1. The germline gives CDR1 MDHEN, CDR2 SYDVKM. V dropped 4 bases and J dropped 3; count of bases not matched to a gene: 5. The CDR3 consists of 16 residues. CDR3 sequence: CASSYRDRGNNQPQHF. CDR3 in DNA: TGTGCCAGCAGTTACCGGGACAGGGGGAACAATCAGCCCCAGCATTTT.

The chain is built from TRBV19 and TRBJ2-4; D is undetermined. Germline lookup yields CDR1 LNHDA and CDR2 SQIVND (reference sequence). The CDR3 contains 14 residues. The V end was cut by 2 bases, the J end by 0 bases, with 5 bases between. CDR3 sequence (DNA): TGTGCCAGTAGTATAAGGCTAGCCAAAAACATTCAGTACTTC. Translated: CASSIRLAKNIQYF.

As for this clone: Distinct nucleotide sequences in the sample also encode this CDR3. This chain connects TRBV28 to TRBJ1-5; no firm D call. Germline V gene sequence: CDR1 MDHEN, CDR2 SYDVKM. CDR3 length: 13 amino acids. V lost 3 bases and J lost 4, with 7 bases in between. As DNA, the CDR3 is TGTGCCAGCAGTTTTGGCGGAAATCAGCCCCAGCATTTT. Its translation: CASSFGGNQPQHF. Combining the CDR3 with reference TRBV28 and TRBJ1-5 gives the whole variable domain DVKVTQSSRYLVKRTGEKVFLECVQDMDHENMFWYRQDPGLGLRLIYFSYDVKMKEKGDIPEGYSVSREKKERFSLILESASTNQTSMYLCASSFGGNQPQHFGDGTRLSIL.